The 21 T cell receptor beta chains below all came from one sample that was sequenced in a study of beta chain features in type 1 diabetes. Isolated RNA was reverse transcribed in full, so expressed TCRB transcripts were sequenced. Profiling relied on immunoSEQ multiplex PCR, and the TCRdb table lists in-frame clones only, not all of them. The sample records roughly 170,000 clones, approximately 13% being singletons. The specimen was central memory CD4+ T cells from blood. These receptor sequences come from a woman aged 18-35 years in good health.

This rearrangement joins TRBV7-2 to TRBJ2-2; unclear D gene. Trimming removed 1 base from V and 6 bases from J, with 12 bases in between. The CDR3 contains 15 residues. Per germline, CDR1 SGHTA and CDR2 FQGNSA. As DNA, the CDR3 is TGTGCCAGCAGCTTAGGGCGGCCTCGCGCCGGGGAGCTGTTTTTT. This codes for CASSLGRPRAGELFF.

V and J are TRBV4-2 and TRBJ2-5; 8 nucleotides match TRBD2. This CDR3 is built from 15 residues. Germline lookup yields CDR1 LGHNA and CDR2 YNFKEQ. V lost 0 bases to trimming and J lost 5 bases; unmatched junction nucleotides: 5. CDR3 loop: CASSQDGTSSETQYF. The CDR3 DNA follows: TGTGCCAGCAGCCAAGATGGGACTAGTAGCGAGACCCAGTACTTC.

V usage is TRBV6-5 and J usage is TRBJ2-1; TRBD2 matches 8 bases. Trimming took 6 bases from V and 6 from J; bases not matched to a gene: 4. The CDR3 runs 13 residues. In germline, CDR1 is MNHEY, CDR2 SVGAGI. This CDR3 reads CASRRAGGNEQFF. The CDR3 region has the DNA TGTGCCAGCAGAAGGGCGGGGGGCAATGAGCAGTTCTTC.

The chain uses TRBV6-4 and TRBJ2-1, with D possibly matching TRBD1 (6 bases). V lost 5 bases and J 4 bases, leaving 9 bases between the germline ends. Germline V CDR1 and CDR2: MRHNA, SNTAGT. This CDR3 is built from 13 residues. The CDR3 sequence: CASSRQEYNEQFF. CDR3 DNA: TGTGCCAGCAGTCGACAGGAGTACAATGAGCAGTTCTTC.

The CDR3 DNA reads TGTGCCAGCAACAACAGAGATACGCAGTATTTT. Its translation: CASNNRDTQYF. The gene calls are TRBV2 and TRBJ2-3, with unresolved D. Trimming stripped 7 bases from V and 5 bases from J, with 7 bases between. The germline V gene has CDR1 SNHLY and CDR2 FYNNEI. This CDR3 has 11 residues.

V gene TRBV4-3 combines with J gene TRBJ1-4, with 10 bases that match TRBD1. This CDR3 has 15 residues. CDR1 LGHNA and CDR2 YSLEER come from the germline V gene. V shed 4 bases, J shed 7 bases, and the junction held 6 bases outside the gene matches. CDR3 nucleotides: TGCGCCAGCAGCCCACGGACAGGGGGAGGTGAAAAACTGTTTTTT. It specifies CASSPRTGGGEKLFF.

V usage is TRBV28 and J usage is TRBJ2-7; weak D call: TRBD1 (6 bases). V was shortened by 8 bases and J by 3 bases, with 11 bases between the two germline ends. The CDR3 extends over 12 amino acids. CDR1 is MDHEN and CDR2 is SYDVKM in the germline V gene. CDR3 sequence reads: CASQGYFYEQYF. For the CDR3, the DNA is TGTGCCAGCCAGGGGTACTTCTACGAGCAGTACTTC.

The V and J genes are TRBV28 and TRBJ2-7; tentative D call: TRBD1 (5 bases). Germline CDR1 reads MDHEN; CDR2 reads SYDVKM. The V gene lost 4 bases and the J gene lost 3 bases, with 7 bases spanning the gap. The CDR3 covers 12 residues. This CDR3 reads CASSSTVYEQYF. CDR3 DNA sequence: TGTGCCAGCAGTTCGACAGTCTACGAGCAGTACTTC.

In regard to this clone: The junction and the germline gene differ at one end; a read error may be behind it. The CDR3 DNA is TGTGCCTGGAGTCCACCCGGGACAGCCCTTAGAGCAAACTTC. Translating gives CAWSPPGTALRANF. The chain employs TRBV30 and TRBJ2-7, with 7 nucleotides matching TRBD1. CDR1 and CDR2 (germline): GTSNPN, SVGIG (reference sequence). The CDR3 totals 14 residues.

This clone was detected a few times. The chain combines TRBV5-1 with TRBJ2-1, with 9 bases that match TRBD1. J lost 1 base, V lost 4 bases, and 3 bases had no gene match. The CDR3 is 15 amino acids. The germline V gene has CDR1 SGHRS and CDR2 YFSETQ. This CDR3 is CASSPGTGSYNEQFF. Here the CDR3 DNA reads TGCGCCAGCAGCCCAGGGACAGGGTCCTACAATGAGCAGTTCTTC.

The chain couples TRBV7-2 to TRBJ2-3; D not certain. The CDR3 spans 15 residues. The V and J ends lost 1 base and 0 bases respectively, with 8 bases between them. CDR1 and CDR2 from the germline V gene are SGHTA and FQGNSA. This chain's CDR3 is CASSLERLSTDTQYF. CDR3 DNA: TGTGCCAGCAGCTTAGAGCGCCTAAGCACAGATACGCAGTATTTT. Combining the CDR3 with reference TRBV7-2 and TRBJ2-3 gives the whole variable domain GAGVSQSPSNKVTEKGKDVELRCDPISGHTALYWYRQSLGQGLEFLIYFQGNSAPDKSGLPSDRFSAERTGGSVSTLTIQRTQQEDSAVYLCASSLERLSTDTQYFGPGTRLTVL.

The genes are TRBV7-3 and TRBJ2-3; 11 bases map to TRBD2. Trimming took 2 bases from V and 6 from J; bases not matched to a gene: 4. The CDR3 spans 15 residues. Germline V gene data show CDR1 as SGHTA and CDR2 as FQGTGA. The CDR3 coding sequence is TGTGCCAGCAGCTTAGTTAGCGGGAGGGCCGATACGCAGTATTTT. The encoded protein is CASSLVSGRADTQYF.

This clone was observed many times. The rearrangement uses TRBV27 and TRBJ1-5; D is possibly TRBD1 (5 bases). Germline lookup yields CDR1 MNHEY and CDR2 SMNVEV (reference sequence). The CDR3 runs to 13 residues. V lost 2 bases and J 5 bases, leaving 7 bases between the germline ends. The CDR3 DNA follows: TGTGCCAGCAGTTTAAAAGGGGATCAGCCCCAGCATTTT. Translating it yields CASSLKGDQPQHF.

This clone was recorded a few times. The V and J genes are TRBV12-5 and TRBJ2-2; D is perhaps TRBD2 (5 bases). Germline assignment: CDR1 LGHNT and CDR2 FRNRAP. The CDR3 is 14 residues long. V was shortened by 8 bases and J by 1 base, with 11 bases between the two germline ends. The CDR3 region has the DNA TGTGCTAGTAGAACTGAGGGGAACACCGGGGAGCTGTTTTTT. Encoded protein: CASRTEGNTGELFF. Variable domain in full (rest from reference TRBV12-5 and TRBJ2-2): DARVTQTPRHKVTEMGQEVTMRCQPILGHNTVFWYRQTMMQGLELLAYFRNRAPLDDSGMPKDRFSAEMPDATLATLKIQPSEPRDSAVYFCASRTEGNTGELFFGEGSRLTVL.

The J gene is TRBJ2-1, the V gene TRBV6-1, with 11 bases aligning to TRBD2. The CDR3 consists of 15 residues. With V trimmed by 8 bases and J by 6 bases, 9 bases remained unmatched. Germline V gene data show CDR1 as MNHNS and CDR2 as SASEGT. The CDR3 spells CASGSPGLAANEQFF. CDR3 DNA: TGTGCCAGCGGTTCCCCGGGACTAGCGGCCAATGAGCAGTTCTTC.

The chain uses TRBV13 and TRBJ2-3, with D possibly being TRBD2 (6 bases). V lost 5 bases and J 3 bases, leaving 18 bases between the germline ends. This CDR3 comprises 16 residues. Germline CDR1 PRHDT, CDR2 FYEKMQ (reference sequence). CDR3 sequence reads: CASSLGDRGETDTQYF. The CDR3 DNA sequence: TGTGCCAGCAGCCTGGGGGACCGCGGGGAGACAGATACGCAGTATTTT.

This clone has ten or more counts. The gene calls are TRBV28 and TRBJ2-7, with 15 bases that match TRBD2. CDR1 and CDR2 (germline): MDHEN, SYDVKM. The trim removed 5 bases at V and 2 bases at J, leaving 4 bases unmatched. The CDR3 covers 16 residues. For the CDR3, the DNA is TGTGCCAGCAGTCCCTGGACTAGCGGGAGGGCCTACGAGCAGTACTTC. Translated: CASSPWTSGRAYEQYF. Using reference TRBV28 and TRBJ2-7 for the parts outside the CDR3, the full variable domain is DVKVTQSSRYLVKRTGEKVFLECVQDMDHENMFWYRQDPGLGLRLIYFSYDVKMKEKGDIPEGYSVSREKKERFSLILESASTNQTSMYLCASSPWTSGRAYEQYFGPGTRLTVT.

This clone was observed a few times. The chain links TRBV25-1 to TRBJ1-1; D gene unclear. CDR3 length: 14 amino acids. V was pared by 0 bases and J by 0 bases, with 5 bases between. Per the germline V gene, CDR1 is MGHDK and CDR2 is SYGVNS. The CDR3 spells CASSEYTLNTEAFF. CDR3 nucleotide sequence: TGTGCCAGCAGTGAATATACTTTGAACACTGAAGCTTTCTTT.

The chain is built from TRBV7-9 and TRBJ2-7; perhaps TRBD1 as D (6 bases). The CDR3 has 15 residues. Germline V gives CDR1 SEHNR, CDR2 FQNEAQ (reference sequence). The V gene lost 1 base and the J gene lost 4 bases, with 14 bases spanning the gap. For the CDR3, the DNA is TGTGCCAGCAGCTTAGGGGTCGGGACACTTTACGAGCAGTACTTC. It specifies CASSLGVGTLYEQYF.

The gene calls are TRBV9 and TRBJ1-2, with a tentative D call TRBD1 (5 bases). CDR1 SGDLS and CDR2 YYNGEE come from the germline V gene. CDR3 length: 14 residues. V shed 2 bases and J shed 2 bases, with 10 bases lying between them. The CDR3 nucleotides are TGTGCCAGCAGCGTGCAGGGTATCAACTATGGCTACACCTTC. Protein sequence: CASSVQGINYGYTF. Complete variable domain (other parts from reference TRBV9 and TRBJ1-2): DSGVTQTPKHLITATGQRVTLRCSPRSGDLSVYWYQQSLDQGLQFLIQYYNGEERAKGNILERFSAQQFPDLHSELNLSSLELGDSALYFCASSVQGINYGYTFGSGTRLTVV.

This clone appeared a few times. The rearrangement joins TRBV5-1 to TRBJ2-5; D is possibly TRBD2 (6 bases). Germline V gene sequence: CDR1 SGHRS, CDR2 YFSETQ. Trimming removed 0 bases at V and 3 bases at J, with 12 bases between. The CDR3 is 15 residues long. As DNA, the CDR3 is TGCGCCAGCAGCTTGGGTTTGGGCGGGGAAGAGACCCAGTACTTC. It is translated as CASSLGLGGEETQYF.